The present entry profiles one TCR beta chain with its context. The data derive from a study of blood T cell repertoires in COVID-19. Study summary: Donors in the United States, Italy and Spain gave samples during acute or convalescent COVID-19. T cells, B-cell-depleted T cells, or PBMCs supplied cDNA or gDNA.

Trimming cost V 0 bases and J 2 bases; bases outside gene matches: 9. CDR3 length equals 19 residues. Germline-derived CDR1 and CDR2 are SGHDT and YYEEEE. Profiling relied on immunoSEQ multiplex PCR, and the TCRdb table lists in-frame clones only, not all of them. The data contain some 110,000 clones, around four fifths of them seen just once; the ten biggest clones take up 4.5% to 6%. Seattle cases were enrolled at active infection and followed longitudinally. The clonotype originates from a man older than 75 with COVID-19, enrolled during active disease. Material: peripheral blood. This chain uses TRBV5-6 with TRBJ2-6, with 9 nucleotides matching TRBD2. This CDR3 reads CASSLAGLAFRAGANVLTF. CDR3 DNA: TGTGCCAGCAGCTTGGCGGGACTAGCTTTTAGAGCTGGGGCCAACGTCCTGACTTTC.